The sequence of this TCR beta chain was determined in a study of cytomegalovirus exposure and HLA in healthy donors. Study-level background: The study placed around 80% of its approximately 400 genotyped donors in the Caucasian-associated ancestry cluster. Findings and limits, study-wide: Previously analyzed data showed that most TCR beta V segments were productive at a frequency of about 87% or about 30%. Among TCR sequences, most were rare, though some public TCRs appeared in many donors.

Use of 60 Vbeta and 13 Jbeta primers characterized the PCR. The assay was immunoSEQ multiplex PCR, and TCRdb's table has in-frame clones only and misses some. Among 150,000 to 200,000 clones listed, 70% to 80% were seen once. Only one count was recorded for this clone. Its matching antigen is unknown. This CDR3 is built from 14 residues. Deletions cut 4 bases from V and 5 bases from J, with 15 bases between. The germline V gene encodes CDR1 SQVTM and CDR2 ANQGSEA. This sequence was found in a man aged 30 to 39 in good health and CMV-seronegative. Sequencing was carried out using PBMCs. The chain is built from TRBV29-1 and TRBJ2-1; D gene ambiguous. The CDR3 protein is CSVALRLNDNEQFF. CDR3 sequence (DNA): TGCAGCGTTGCTTTGAGATTAAACGACAATGAGCAGTTCTTC.